Included here is one T cell receptor beta chain sequence, with context. Data came from immunoSEQ multiplex PCR; TCRdb stores just in-frame clones and leaves some out. The profile shows some 190,000 clones, approximately 80% of them singletons. From germline, CDR1 is KGHSH and CDR2 LQKENI. This CDR3 is 12 amino acids long. The V end lost 6 bases, the J end lost 2 bases, and 8 bases lay between the germline ends. The data originate from a study of blood T cell repertoires in COVID-19. This clonotype was sampled from a man younger than 45 with acute COVID-19. Sequenced sample: PBMCs or T cells enriched from blood (not recorded which). J is TRBJ2-7 and V is TRBV18; the D is unclear. The CDR3 spells CASSSSPYEQYF. The CDR3 DNA reads TGTGCCAGCTCGTCGAGCCCCTACGAGCAGTACTTC.